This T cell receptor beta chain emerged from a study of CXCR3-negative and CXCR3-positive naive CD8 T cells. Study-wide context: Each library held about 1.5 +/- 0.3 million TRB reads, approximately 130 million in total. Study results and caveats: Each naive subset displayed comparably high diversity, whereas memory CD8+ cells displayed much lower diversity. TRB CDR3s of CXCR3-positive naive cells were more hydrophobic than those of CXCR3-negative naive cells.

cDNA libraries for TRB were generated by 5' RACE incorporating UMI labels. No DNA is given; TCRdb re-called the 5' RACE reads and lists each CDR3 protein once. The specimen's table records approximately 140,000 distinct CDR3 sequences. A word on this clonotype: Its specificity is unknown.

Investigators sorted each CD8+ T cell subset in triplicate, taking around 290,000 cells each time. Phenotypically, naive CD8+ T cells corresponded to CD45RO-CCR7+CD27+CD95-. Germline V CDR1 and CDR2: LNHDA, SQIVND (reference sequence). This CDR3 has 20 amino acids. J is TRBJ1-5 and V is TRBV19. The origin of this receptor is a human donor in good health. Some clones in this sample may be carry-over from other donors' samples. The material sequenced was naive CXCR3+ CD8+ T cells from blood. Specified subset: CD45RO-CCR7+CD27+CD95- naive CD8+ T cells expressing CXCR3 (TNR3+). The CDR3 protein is CASSPRWGSSKGVVNQPQHF.